The next 6 T cell receptor beta chains were all read from a single sample in a study of control samples from healthy donors and cancer patients. The protocol was immunoSEQ multiplex PCR, while the TCRdb copy is restricted to in-frame clones and leaves out a portion. This repertoire shows roughly 30,000 clones, around nine tenths found once; its top ten account for approximately 3.6%. Input material: formalin-fixed, paraffin-embedded tissue. The receptors here all came from a female donor with melanoma.

J is TRBJ1-1 and V is TRBV12-3 or TRBV12-4; D gene unclear. There are 13 residues in the CDR3. The V and J ends lost 1 base and 1 base respectively, with 4 bases between them. The chain's CDR3 is CASSLVRNTEAFF. The CDR3 bases are TGTGCCAGCAGTTTAGTTAGGAACACTGAAGCTTTCTTT.

The chain recombines TRBV2 with TRBJ2-7; 8 bases align to TRBD1. The ends lost 5 bases at V and 6 bases at J; junction bases unmatched: 6. The V gene's germline CDR1 is SNHLY and CDR2 FYNNEI. The CDR3 totals 13 residues. The CDR3 region has the DNA TGTGCCAGCAGTTCAATGGACAGGGCCGAGCAGTACTTC. Translated, it gives CASSSMDRAEQYF. Full variable domain (remainder filled in from reference TRBV2 and TRBJ2-7): EPEVTQTPSHQVTQMGQEVILRCVPISNHLYFYWYRQILGQKVEFLVSFYNNEISEKSEIFDDQFSVERPDGSNFTLKIRSTKLEDSAMYFCASSSMDRAEQYFGPGTRLTVT.

This clone was detected once. V gene TRBV7-3 combines with J gene TRBJ2-3; 9 bases line up with TRBD2. The trim removed 2 bases at V and 1 base at J, leaving 4 bases unmatched. From germline, CDR1 is SGHTA and CDR2 FQGTGA. The CDR3 consists of 16 residues. As DNA, the CDR3 is TGTGCCAGCAGCTTAGGGGCTAGCGGGGGCACAGATACGCAGTATTTT. This encodes CASSLGASGGTDTQYF.

This chain links TRBV18 with TRBJ1-3; a possible D gene is TRBD1 (5 bases). This CDR3 has 15 residues. The germline V gene encodes CDR1 KGHSH and CDR2 LQKENI. Trimming removed 1 base from V and 0 bases from J, with 7 bases in between. DNA for the CDR3: TGTGCCAGCTCACCACAGACAGCCTCTGGAAACACCATATATTTT. It codes for CASSPQTASGNTIYF.

The chain joins TRBV7-9 to TRBJ2-3; 12 nucleotides line up with TRBD2. The CDR3 length is 16 residues. The germline CDR1 and CDR2 sequences are SEHNR and FQNEAQ (reference sequence). Trimming at V came to 2 bases and at J to 4 bases, leaving 4 bases not matched to a gene. The DNA for the CDR3 is TGTGCCAGCAGCTTACTAGCGGGAGGGCAAGCAGATACGCAGTATTTT. Its translation is CASSLLAGGQADTQYF.

As regards this clone: This may come from a read error, since a much larger clone is one base off. The chain employs TRBV7-2 and TRBJ2-3; D gene uncertain. Trimming pared 5 bases from V and 0 bases from J, leaving 6 bases between. CDR1 and CDR2 from the germline V gene are SGHTA and FQGNSA. The CDR3 is 13 residues long. CDR3 region: CASSPASTDTQYF. The DNA of the CDR3 is TGTGCCAGCAGCCCTGCTAGCACAGATACGCAGTATTTT. The full variable domain, completed using reference TRBV7-2 and TRBJ2-3, is GAGVSQSPSNKVTEKGKDVELRCDPISGHTALYWYRQSLGQGLEFLIYFQGNSAPDKSGLPSDRFSAERTGGSVSTLTIQRTQQEDSAVYLCASSPASTDTQYFGPGTRLTVL.